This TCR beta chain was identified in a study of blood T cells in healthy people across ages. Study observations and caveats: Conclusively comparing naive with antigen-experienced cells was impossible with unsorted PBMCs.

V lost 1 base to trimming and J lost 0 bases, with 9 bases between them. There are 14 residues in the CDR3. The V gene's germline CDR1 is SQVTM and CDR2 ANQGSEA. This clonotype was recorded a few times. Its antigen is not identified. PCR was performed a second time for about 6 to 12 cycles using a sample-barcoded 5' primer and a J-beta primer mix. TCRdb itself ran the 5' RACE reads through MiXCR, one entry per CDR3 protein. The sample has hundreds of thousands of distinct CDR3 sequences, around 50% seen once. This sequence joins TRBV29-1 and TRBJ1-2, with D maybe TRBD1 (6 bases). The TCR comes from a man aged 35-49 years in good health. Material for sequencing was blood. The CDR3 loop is CSVEGGQPNYGYTF. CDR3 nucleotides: TGCAGCGTTGAAGGGGGGCAGCCTAACTATGGCTACACCTTC.